The 13 T cell receptor beta chains reported below all come from one sample, sequenced in a study of cytomegalovirus exposure and HLA in healthy donors (dated by TCRdb to 2016 to 2017). Preparation of the library involved the immunoSEQ multiplex PCR assay. A mixture of 60 forward primers for TCR Vbeta segments and 13 reverse primers for TCR Jbeta segments was used in the multiplex PCR. TCRdb stores this immuneACCESS table with in-frame sequences only. Part of the clones is absent; in the studies checked, under half of the shortfall reflects unresolved V genes, and no reason is known for the rest. For this sample there are about 160,000 clones; approximately 81% appear just once. The ten biggest clones cover around 2.1% of the sample. Sequences were obtained from PBMCs. The source of these receptors is a man between 18 and 29 years old in good health and CMV-seropositive.

This chain joins TRBV5-4 and TRBJ2-3; D uncertain. Trimming left V 3 bases short and J 4 bases short, with 6 bases between. This CDR3 comprises 12 residues. Germline V gene lookup returns CDR1 SGHNT and CDR2 YYREEE (reference sequence). The CDR3 region is CASSSNADTQYF. CDR3 in DNA: TGTGCCAGCAGCTCCAATGCAGATACGCAGTATTTT. Full variable domain (outside the CDR3, taken from reference TRBV5-4 and TRBJ2-3): ETGVTQSPTHLIKTRGQQVTLRCSSQSGHNTVSWYQQALGQGPQFIFQYYREEENGRGNFPPRFSGLQFPNYSSELNVNALELDDSALYLCASSSNADTQYFGPGTRLTVL.

As regards this clone: The CDR3 does not end in the conserved phenylalanine or tryptophan, so this is likely a read error. The chain has TRBV10-3 and TRBJ2-3; TRBD1 matches 7 bases. Unmatched junction bases numbered 9, after V lost 6 bases and J lost 0 bases. This CDR3 comprises 16 residues. Germline CDR1 is ENHRY and CDR2 is SYGVKD. The CDR3 DNA reads TGTGCCATCAGGGGGACAGAGGGGGCTAGCACAGATACGCAGTATCTT. Translation gives CAIRGTEGASTDTQYL.

The rearrangement links TRBV7-6 to TRBJ2-1; no clear D. This CDR3 contains 14 residues. The V and J ends lost 6 bases and 8 bases respectively, with 17 bases between them. Looked up from germline, CDR1 is SGHVS and CDR2 is FNYEAQ. The CDR3 region has the DNA TGTGCCAGCAGTCTTGGGCCGAAATGGGATGAGCAGTTCTTC. Its translation is CASSLGPKWDEQFF.

The genes are TRBV7-8 and TRBJ1-6; D uncertain. The CDR3 sequence is 13 residues long. V was shortened by 5 bases and J by 5 bases, with 7 bases between the two germline ends. Germline CDR1 SGHVS, CDR2 FQNEAQ. The CDR3 is CASSPRDNSPLHF. Here the CDR3 DNA reads TGTGCCAGCAGCCCACGCGATAATTCACCCCTCCACTTT. The full variable domain, rest sourced from reference TRBV7-8 and TRBJ1-6, is GAGVSQSPRYKVAKRGQDVALRCDPISGHVSLFWYQQALGQGPEFLTYFQNEAQLDKSGLPSDRFFAERPEGSVSTLKIQRTQQEDSAVYLCASSPRDNSPLHFGNGTRLTVT.

The chain links TRBV6-4 to TRBJ2-2; tentatively, D is TRBD2 (5 bases). Germline CDR1 is MRHNA and CDR2 is SNTAGT. V shed 2 bases and J shed 0 bases, with 7 bases lying between them. The CDR3 is made up of 15 amino acids. CDR3 sequence (DNA): TGTGCCAGCAGTGACCGGGGAACGAACACCGGGGAGCTGTTTTTT. Its translation: CASSDRGTNTGELFF.

This chain connects TRBV12-5 to TRBJ1-2, with D uncertain. V lost 7 bases, J lost 0 bases, and 6 bases lay in between. The CDR3 extends over 12 amino acids. The germline CDR1 and CDR2 sequences are LGHNT and FRNRAP. The CDR3: CASVGANYGYTF. CDR3 nucleotides: TGTGCTAGTGTCGGGGCTAACTATGGCTACACCTTC.

J is TRBJ2-1 and V is TRBV4-3; TRBD2 matches 8 bases. The CDR3 is 16 residues long. The germline V gene has CDR1 LGHNA and CDR2 YSLEER. Trimming removed 2 bases from V and 9 bases from J; junction bases left unmatched: 12. CDR3 loop: CASSQSSGGLGFEQFF. The CDR3 DNA follows: TGCGCCAGCAGCCAATCTTCGGGGGGGCTGGGCTTTGAGCAGTTCTTC.

This clone was detected only a few times. This chain uses TRBV13 with TRBJ2-5; tentative D call: TRBD1 (5 bases). The CDR3 consists of 16 residues. The germline gives CDR1 PRHDT, CDR2 FYEKMQ (reference sequence). Trimming removed 1 base at V and 5 bases at J, with 17 bases between. CDR3 in amino acids: CASSLAPVGVGETQYF. The CDR3 nucleotides read TGTGCCAGCAGCTTAGCGCCAGTAGGGGTTGGGGAGACCCAGTACTTC.

The chain uses TRBV6-5 and TRBJ1-1; D unresolved. CDR1 is MNHEY and CDR2 is SVGAGI in the germline V gene. The CDR3 is made up of 14 amino acids. Trimming removed 2 bases from V and 3 bases from J, with 10 bases in between. The CDR3 DNA reads TGTGCCAGCAGTTACCGACGGAGGGACACTGAAGCTTTCTTT. Its translation is CASSYRRRDTEAFF.

The chain is built from TRBV5-4 and TRBJ2-4; tentative D call: TRBD1 (5 bases). The CDR3 is 14 amino acids. Trimming left V 7 bases short and J 0 bases short, with 11 bases between. Germline-derived CDR1 and CDR2 are SGHNT and YYREEE (reference sequence). The CDR3 nucleotides are TGTGCCAGCCACGACAGCGTAGCCAAAAACATTCAGTACTTC. Protein sequence: CASHDSVAKNIQYF.

The gene calls are TRBV10-3 and TRBJ1-4; the D gene is possibly TRBD1 (5 bases). Trimming pared 5 bases from V and 0 bases from J, leaving 10 bases between. Germline loops: CDR1 ENHRY, CDR2 SYGVKD. The CDR3 has 15 amino acids. CDR3 in DNA: TGTGCCATCAGTAGTCCAGGGTCAACTAATGAAAAACTGTTTTTT. This codes for CAISSPGSTNEKLFF.

This chain uses TRBV11-2 with TRBJ1-1; D gene unclear. Germline assignment: CDR1 SGHAT and CDR2 FQNNGV. There are 18 residues in the CDR3. Trimming left V 5 bases short and J 3 bases short, with 25 bases between. In DNA form, the CDR3 reads TGTGCCAGCAGCCCCGCCTATTCCCCCCCCCGCGTGGACACTGAAGCTTTCTTT. Translating gives CASSPAYSPPRVDTEAFF. The whole variable domain, filled in from reference TRBV11-2 and TRBJ1-1, reads EAGVAQSPRYKIIEKRQSVAFWCNPISGHATLYWYQQILGQGPKLLIQFQNNGVVDDSQLPKDRFSAERLKGVDSTLKIQPAKLEDSAVYLCASSPAYSPPRVDTEAFFGQGTRLTVV.

The V call is TRBV6-1, the J call TRBJ2-5; TRBD1 is a possible D gene (6 bases). The CDR3 is made up of 14 amino acids. Trimming took 2 bases from V and 5 from J, leaving 12 bases between them. CDR1 is MNHNS and CDR2 is SASEGT in the germline V gene. CDR3 loop: CASSEQGPTETQYF. The CDR3 DNA is TGTGCCAGCAGTGAACAGGGGCCAACGGAGACCCAGTACTTC.